This T cell receptor (beta chain) originates from a study of shared clonotypes between healthy human individuals. General observations from the study: Clonotype sharing across several donors was observed for around 5% of naive CD4 clonotypes.

Naive CD45RA+ and memory CD45RA-negative subsets were split from CD4+ cells. The assay ran at deep level. Here immunoSEQ multiplex PCR was the method, and the copy in TCRdb shows in-frame clones only, minus some. This table has approximately 1.5 million clones, nearly 99% appearing once. Turning to this clone: Its specificity is unknown. The sample has other DNA sequences that encode this CDR3 too.

Germline V lookup: CDR1 DFQATT, CDR2 SNEGSKA (reference sequence). V was clipped by 5 bases and J by 6 bases, with 8 bases between them. The CDR3 sequence is 11 residues long. This clonotype was obtained from a man aged 25 to 40 in good health. This chain joins TRBV20-1 and TRBJ2-1; D gene unclear. The sequenced sample consisted of naive CD4+ T cells sorted from blood. The subset was: CD45RA+ positively selected. CDR3 sequence: CSAPSGNEQFF. The CDR3 DNA reads TGCAGTGCTCCCTCGGGCAATGAGCAGTTCTTC.